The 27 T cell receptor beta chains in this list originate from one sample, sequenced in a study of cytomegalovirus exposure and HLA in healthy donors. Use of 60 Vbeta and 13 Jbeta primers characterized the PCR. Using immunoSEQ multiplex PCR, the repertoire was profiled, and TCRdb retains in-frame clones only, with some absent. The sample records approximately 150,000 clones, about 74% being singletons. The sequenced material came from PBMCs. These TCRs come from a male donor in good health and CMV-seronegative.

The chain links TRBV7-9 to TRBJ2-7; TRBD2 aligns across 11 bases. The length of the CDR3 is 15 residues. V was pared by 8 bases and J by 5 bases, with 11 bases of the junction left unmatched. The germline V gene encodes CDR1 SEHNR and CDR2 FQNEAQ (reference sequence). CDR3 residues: CASFRLLAGANEQYF. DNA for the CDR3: TGTGCCAGCTTCCGTTTACTAGCGGGAGCCAACGAGCAGTACTTC.

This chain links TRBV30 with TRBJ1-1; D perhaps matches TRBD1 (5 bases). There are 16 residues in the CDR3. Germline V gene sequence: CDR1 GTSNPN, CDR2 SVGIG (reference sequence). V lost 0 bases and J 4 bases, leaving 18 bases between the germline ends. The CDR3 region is CAWSVGVGPGGTEAFF. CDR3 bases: TGTGCCTGGAGTGTAGGTGTTGGGCCCGGGGGCACTGAAGCTTTCTTT.

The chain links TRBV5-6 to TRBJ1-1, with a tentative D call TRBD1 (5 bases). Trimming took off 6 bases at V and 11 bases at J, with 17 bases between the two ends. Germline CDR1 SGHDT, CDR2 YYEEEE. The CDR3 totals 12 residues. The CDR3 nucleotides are TGTGCCAGCACCGGGGGGGAGATAACGGCTTTCTTT. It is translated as CASTGGEITAFF.

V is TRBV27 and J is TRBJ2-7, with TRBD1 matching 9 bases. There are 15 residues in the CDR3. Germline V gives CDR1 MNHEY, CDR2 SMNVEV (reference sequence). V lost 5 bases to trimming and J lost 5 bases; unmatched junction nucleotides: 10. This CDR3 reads CASSLYAGQGHEQYF. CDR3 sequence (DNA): TGTGCCAGCAGTCTCTATGCGGGACAGGGCCACGAGCAGTACTTC.

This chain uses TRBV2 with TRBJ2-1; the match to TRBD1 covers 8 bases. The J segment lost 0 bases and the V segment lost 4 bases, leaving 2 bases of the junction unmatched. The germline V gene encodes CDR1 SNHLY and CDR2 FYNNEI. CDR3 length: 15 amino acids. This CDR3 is CASSADRGSYNEQFF. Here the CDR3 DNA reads TGTGCCAGCAGTGCTGACAGGGGCTCCTACAATGAGCAGTTCTTC.

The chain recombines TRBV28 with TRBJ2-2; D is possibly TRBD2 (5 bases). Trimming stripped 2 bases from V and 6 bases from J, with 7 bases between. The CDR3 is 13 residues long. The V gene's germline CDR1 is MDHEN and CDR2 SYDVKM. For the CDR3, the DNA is TGTGCCAGCAGTTTAGAGGGATCCGGGGAGCTGTTTTTT. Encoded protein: CASSLEGSGELFF.

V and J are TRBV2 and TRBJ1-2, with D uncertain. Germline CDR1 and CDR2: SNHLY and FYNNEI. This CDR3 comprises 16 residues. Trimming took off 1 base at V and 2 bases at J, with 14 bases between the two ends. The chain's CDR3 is CASSEDWAALNYGYTF. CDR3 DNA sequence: TGTGCCAGCAGTGAAGATTGGGCCGCGCTAAACTATGGCTACACCTTC.

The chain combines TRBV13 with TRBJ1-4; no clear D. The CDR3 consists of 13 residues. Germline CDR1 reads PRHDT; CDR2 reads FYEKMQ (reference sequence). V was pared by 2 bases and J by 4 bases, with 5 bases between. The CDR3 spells CASSLRVNEKLFF. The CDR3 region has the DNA TGTGCCAGCAGCTTACGGGTTAATGAAAAACTGTTTTTT.

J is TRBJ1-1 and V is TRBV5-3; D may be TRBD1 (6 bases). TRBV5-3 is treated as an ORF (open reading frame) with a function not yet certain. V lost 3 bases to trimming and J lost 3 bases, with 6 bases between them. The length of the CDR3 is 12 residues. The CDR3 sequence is CARSYRDTEAFF. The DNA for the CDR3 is TGTGCCAGAAGCTACAGGGACACTGAAGCTTTCTTT.

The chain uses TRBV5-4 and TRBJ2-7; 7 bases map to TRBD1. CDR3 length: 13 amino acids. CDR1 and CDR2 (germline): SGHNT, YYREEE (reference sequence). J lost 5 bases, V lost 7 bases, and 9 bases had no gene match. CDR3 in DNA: TGTGCCAGCGGAAGACAGGGTGGAAACGAGCAGTACTTC. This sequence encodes CASGRQGGNEQYF.

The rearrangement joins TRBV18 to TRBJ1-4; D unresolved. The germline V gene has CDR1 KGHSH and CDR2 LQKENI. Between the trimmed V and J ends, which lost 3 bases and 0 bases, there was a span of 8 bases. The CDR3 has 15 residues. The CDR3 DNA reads TGTGCCAGCTCACCTCCCGGGACAACTAATGAAAAACTGTTTTTT. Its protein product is CASSPPGTTNEKLFF.

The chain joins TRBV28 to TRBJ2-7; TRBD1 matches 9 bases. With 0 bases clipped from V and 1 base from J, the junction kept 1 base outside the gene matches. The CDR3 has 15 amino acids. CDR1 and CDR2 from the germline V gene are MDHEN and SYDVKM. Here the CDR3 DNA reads TGTGCCAGCAGTTTATGGGGGACAGGGTCCTACGAGCAGTACTTC. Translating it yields CASSLWGTGSYEQYF. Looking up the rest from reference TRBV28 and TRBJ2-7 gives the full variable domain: DVKVTQSSRYLVKRTGEKVFLECVQDMDHENMFWYRQDPGLGLRLIYFSYDVKMKEKGDIPEGYSVSREKKERFSLILESASTNQTSMYLCASSLWGTGSYEQYFGPGTRLTVT.

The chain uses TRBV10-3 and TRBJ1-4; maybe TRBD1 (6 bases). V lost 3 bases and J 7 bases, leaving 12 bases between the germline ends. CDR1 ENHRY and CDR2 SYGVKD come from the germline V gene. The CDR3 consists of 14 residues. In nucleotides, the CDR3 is TGTGCCATCAGTGACGACAGGATACCTGAAAAACTGTTTTTT. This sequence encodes CAISDDRIPEKLFF.

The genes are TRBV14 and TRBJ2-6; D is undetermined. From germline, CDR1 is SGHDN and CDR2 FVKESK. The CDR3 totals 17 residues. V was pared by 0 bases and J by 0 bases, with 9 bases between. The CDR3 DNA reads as TGTGCCAGCAGCCAAGATCATCGGTTCTCTGGGGCCAACGTCCTGACTTTC. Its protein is CASSQDHRFSGANVLTF. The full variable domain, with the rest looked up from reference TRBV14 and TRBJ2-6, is EAGVTQFPSHSVIEKGQTVTLRCDPISGHDNLYWYRRVMGKEIKFLLHFVKESKQDESGMPNNRFLAERTGGTYSTLKVQPAELEDSGVYFCASSQDHRFSGANVLTFGAGSRLTVL.

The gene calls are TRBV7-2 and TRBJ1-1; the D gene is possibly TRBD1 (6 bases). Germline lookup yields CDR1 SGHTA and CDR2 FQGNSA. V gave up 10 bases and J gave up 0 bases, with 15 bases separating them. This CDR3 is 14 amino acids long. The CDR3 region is CATEGDRLNTEAFF. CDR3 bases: TGTGCCACCGAAGGAGACAGGTTGAACACTGAAGCTTTCTTT.

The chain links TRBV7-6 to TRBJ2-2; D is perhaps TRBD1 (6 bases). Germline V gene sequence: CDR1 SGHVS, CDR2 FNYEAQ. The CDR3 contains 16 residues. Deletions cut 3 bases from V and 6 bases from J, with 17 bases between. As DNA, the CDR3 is TGTGCCAGCAGCTTGATTCAACAACAGGGTGCCGGGGAGCTGTTTTTT. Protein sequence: CASSLIQQQGAGELFF.

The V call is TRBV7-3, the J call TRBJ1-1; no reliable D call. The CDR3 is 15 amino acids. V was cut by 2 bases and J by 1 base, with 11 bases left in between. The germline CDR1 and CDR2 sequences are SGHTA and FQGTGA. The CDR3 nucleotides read TGTGCCAGCAGCTTATATGGGGAGGGGAACACTGAAGCTTTCTTT. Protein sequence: CASSLYGEGNTEAFF.

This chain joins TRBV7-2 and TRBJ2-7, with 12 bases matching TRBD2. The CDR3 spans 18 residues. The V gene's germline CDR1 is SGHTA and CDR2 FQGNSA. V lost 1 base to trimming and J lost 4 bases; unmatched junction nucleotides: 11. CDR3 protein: CASSLVVGASGGDYEQYF. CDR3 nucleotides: TGTGCCAGCAGCTTAGTAGTTGGGGCTAGCGGGGGGGATTACGAGCAGTACTTC.

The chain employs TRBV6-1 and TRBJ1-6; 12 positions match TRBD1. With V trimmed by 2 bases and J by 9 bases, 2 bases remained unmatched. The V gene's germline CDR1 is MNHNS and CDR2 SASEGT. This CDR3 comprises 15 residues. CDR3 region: CASSEPGQGASPLHF. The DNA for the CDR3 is TGTGCCAGCAGTGAACCGGGACAGGGGGCTTCACCCCTCCACTTT.

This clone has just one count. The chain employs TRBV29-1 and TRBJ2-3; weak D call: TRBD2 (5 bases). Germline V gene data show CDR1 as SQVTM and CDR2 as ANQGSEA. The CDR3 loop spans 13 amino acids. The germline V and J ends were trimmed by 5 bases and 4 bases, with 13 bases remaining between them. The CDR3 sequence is CSVLDGVPDTQYF. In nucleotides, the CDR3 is TGCAGCGTTTTAGACGGGGTCCCAGATACGCAGTATTTT.

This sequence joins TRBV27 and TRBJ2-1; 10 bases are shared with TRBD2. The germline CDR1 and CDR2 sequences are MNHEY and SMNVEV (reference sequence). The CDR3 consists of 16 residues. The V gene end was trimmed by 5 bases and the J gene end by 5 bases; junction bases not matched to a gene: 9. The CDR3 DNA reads TGTGCCAGCAGTCAAACTAGCGGGATTCAACACAATGAGCAGTTCTTC. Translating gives CASSQTSGIQHNEQFF.

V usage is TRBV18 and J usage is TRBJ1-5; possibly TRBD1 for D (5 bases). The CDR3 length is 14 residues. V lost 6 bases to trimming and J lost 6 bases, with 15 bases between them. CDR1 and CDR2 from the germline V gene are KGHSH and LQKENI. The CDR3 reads CASSIQVGGQPQHF. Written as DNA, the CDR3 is TGTGCCAGCTCGATACAGGTCGGGGGTCAGCCCCAGCATTTT.

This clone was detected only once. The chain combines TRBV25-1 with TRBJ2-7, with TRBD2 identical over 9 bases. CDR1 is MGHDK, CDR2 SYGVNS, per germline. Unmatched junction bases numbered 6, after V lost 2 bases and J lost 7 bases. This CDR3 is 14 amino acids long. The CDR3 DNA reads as TGTGCCAGCAGTGAAGCGGGAGGGCCAAGTGAGCAGTACTTC. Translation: CASSEAGGPSEQYF.

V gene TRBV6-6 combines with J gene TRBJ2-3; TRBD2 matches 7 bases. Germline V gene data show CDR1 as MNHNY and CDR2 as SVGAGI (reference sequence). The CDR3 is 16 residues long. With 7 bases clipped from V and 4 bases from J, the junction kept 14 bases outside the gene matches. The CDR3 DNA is TGTGCCAGCACCCCTTCTGGGGCGGGAGTGGCAGATACGCAGTATTTT. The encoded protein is CASTPSGAGVADTQYF.

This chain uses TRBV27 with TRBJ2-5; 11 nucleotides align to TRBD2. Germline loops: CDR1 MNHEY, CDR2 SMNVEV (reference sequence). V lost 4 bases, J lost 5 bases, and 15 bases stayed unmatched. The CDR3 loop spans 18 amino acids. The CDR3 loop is CASSSGPKLAGAMETQYF. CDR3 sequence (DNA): TGTGCCAGCAGTTCAGGGCCGAAACTAGCGGGGGCTATGGAGACCCAGTACTTC.

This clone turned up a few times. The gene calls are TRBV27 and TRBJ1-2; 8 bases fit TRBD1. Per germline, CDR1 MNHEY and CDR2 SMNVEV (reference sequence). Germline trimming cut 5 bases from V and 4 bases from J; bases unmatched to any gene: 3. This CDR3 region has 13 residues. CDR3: CASSPGQGYGYTF. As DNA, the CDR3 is TGTGCCAGCAGTCCAGGACAGGGCTATGGCTACACCTTC.

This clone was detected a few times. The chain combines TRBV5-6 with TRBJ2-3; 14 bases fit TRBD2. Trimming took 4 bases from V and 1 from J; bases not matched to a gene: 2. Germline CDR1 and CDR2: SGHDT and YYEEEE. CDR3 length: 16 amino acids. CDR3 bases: TGTGCCAGCAGCCGACTAGCGGGAGGGGGCACAGATACGCAGTATTTT. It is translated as CASSRLAGGGTDTQYF.